The sample holds a few counts of the clone carrying this T cell receptor (beta chain). Its specificity is not known. MiXCR, applied by TCRdb to the 5' RACE reads, yields one record per CDR3 protein. The sample includes about 240,000 distinct CDR3 sequences, roughly a tenth seen only once; the top ten take around 2.6%. The CDR3 sequence is 16 residues long. Germline loops: CDR1 LGHNA, CDR2 YNFKEQ. Trimming took off 4 bases at V and 4 bases at J, with 19 bases between the two ends. This sample was taken from a study of CD8 T cells in ankylosing spondylitis. Study-wide results and caveats: Prior work had noted some motif variants in reactive arthritis blood and synovial fluid. Disease-linked clones, CD8+, were relatively rare in peripheral blood. Apparently characteristic of ankylosing spondylitis blood was a TCR beta motif (fewer than ten highly homologous variants).

This clonotype originated in a male donor with ankylosing spondylitis or in good health (not recorded which). The material sequenced was blood, either unsorted or a sorted T cell fraction (not recorded which). The genes are TRBV4-2 and TRBJ1-1, with a possible D match to TRBD1 (6 bases). The CDR3 region has the DNA TGTGCCAGCAGCCGCCCCCTGGGGCAGGGGACCACTGAAGCTTTCTTT. Amino acids: CASSRPLGQGTTEAFF.